Listed here are 18 T cell receptor beta chains from one sample, sequenced in a study of T cell responses to AZD1222 COVID-19 vaccine. Generated by immunoSEQ multiplex PCR, the TCRdb table keeps only in-frame clones and is missing some. The sample carries around 88,000 clones, about 90% recorded once. Sequencing was performed on peripheral blood, taken on day 0 of AZD1222 vaccination. The receptor source for this set is an adult in good health.

This clone was observed once. V usage is TRBV9 and J usage is TRBJ1-6, with 7 bases that match TRBD1. V lost 3 bases and J lost 0; bases outside the gene matches: 3. Germline V gene data show CDR1 as SGDLS and CDR2 as YYNGEE. There are 16 residues in the CDR3. The CDR3 region is CASSARDSSYNSPLHF. For the CDR3, the DNA is TGTGCCAGCAGCGCCCGGGACAGCTCCTATAATTCACCCCTCCACTTT.

CDR3: CASSLAGGLDTQYF. In DNA form, the CDR3 reads TGTGCCAGCAGCCTGGCGGGAGGGCTAGATACGCAGTATTTT. The gene calls are TRBV11-2 and TRBJ2-3; TRBD2 agrees at 9 bases. This CDR3 contains 14 residues. With V trimmed by 5 bases and J by 5 bases, 5 bases remained unmatched. Germline values: CDR1 SGHAT, CDR2 FQNNGV.

Comment on this clone: The junction departs from germline at one end; a sequencing error may be responsible. The gene calls are TRBV2 and TRBJ1-4, with D possibly TRBD1 on 5 matching bases. The CDR3 consists of 14 residues. The germline V gene encodes CDR1 SNHLY and CDR2 FYNNEI. CDR3: CAGSQGAINEKLFF. In DNA form, the CDR3 reads TGTGCCGGCAGCCAGGGCGCGATTAATGAAAAACTGTTTTTT.

The CDR3 is CASSIKQGPAYNSPLHF. CDR3 DNA sequence: TGTGCCAGTAGTATAAAGCAGGGTCCTGCCTATAATTCACCCCTCCACTTT. The V call is TRBV19, the J call TRBJ1-6; maybe TRBD1 (5 bases). CDR3 length: 17 residues. Trimming shortened V by 2 bases and J by 2 bases, and 13 bases separated the two germline ends. Germline CDR1 is LNHDA and CDR2 is SQIVND (reference sequence).

The V gene is TRBV6-2 or TRBV6-3, the J gene TRBJ2-7; D is perhaps TRBD1 (6 bases). This CDR3 spans 16 amino acids. V lost 1 base to trimming and J lost 4 bases, with 17 bases between them. Germline-derived CDR1 and CDR2 are MNHEY and SVGEGT. The chain's CDR3 is CASSYFRTARVYEQYF. Here the CDR3 DNA reads TGTGCCAGCAGTTACTTCCGGACAGCCCGGGTTTACGAGCAGTACTTC.

This clone has a single count. The chain joins TRBV7-3 to TRBJ1-1; D not resolved. This CDR3 has 14 residues. V lost 4 bases and J lost 1, with 10 bases in between. Germline assignment: CDR1 SGHTA and CDR2 FQGTGA. CDR3 amino acids: CASSSSGGNTEAFF. As DNA, the CDR3 is TGTGCCAGCAGCTCCTCTGGAGGGAACACTGAAGCTTTCTTT.

V and J are TRBV28 and TRBJ1-1; no reliable D call. Trimming shortened V by 3 bases and J by 9 bases, and 5 bases separated the two germline ends. This CDR3 is built from 10 residues. Germline CDR1 MDHEN, CDR2 SYDVKM. CDR3 protein: CASSFNKAFF. The CDR3 nucleotides read TGTGCCAGCAGTTTTAATAAAGCTTTCTTT. Full variable domain (outside the CDR3, taken from reference TRBV28 and TRBJ1-1): DVKVTQSSRYLVKRTGEKVFLECVQDMDHENMFWYRQDPGLGLRLIYFSYDVKMKEKGDIPEGYSVSREKKERFSLILESASTNQTSMYLCASSFNKAFFGQGTRLTVV.

V gene TRBV19 combines with J gene TRBJ2-6; D not certain. Trimming pared 6 bases from V and 0 bases from J, leaving 12 bases between. CDR1 LNHDA and CDR2 SQIVND come from the germline V gene (reference sequence). The CDR3 has 16 amino acids. CDR3 sequence (DNA): TGTGCCAGTAGAAACGTTCTACTCTCTGGGGCCAACGTCCTGACTTTC. This encodes CASRNVLLSGANVLTF. Filled out from reference TRBV19 and TRBJ2-6, the complete variable domain reads DGGITQSPKYLFRKEGQNVTLSCEQNLNHDAMYWYRQDPGQGLRLIYYSQIVNDFQKGDIAEGYSVSREKKESFPLTVTSAQKNPTAFYLCASRNVLLSGANVLTFGAGSRLTVL.

V gene TRBV5-4 combines with J gene TRBJ1-5, with D perhaps TRBD1 (5 bases). V was pared by 4 bases and J by 0 bases, with 11 bases between. Germline CDR1 reads SGHNT; CDR2 reads YYREEE (reference sequence). The CDR3 sequence is 15 residues long. The CDR3 spells CASSAGGTSNQPQHF. CDR3 nucleotide sequence: TGTGCCAGCAGCGCGGGGGGGACTAGCAATCAGCCCCAGCATTTT.

The J gene is TRBJ2-2, the V gene TRBV19; possible D gene TRBD1, 5 bases. CDR1 is LNHDA and CDR2 is SQIVND in the germline V gene (reference sequence). V lost 3 bases, J lost 1 base, and 9 bases lay in between. The CDR3 runs 15 residues. DNA of the CDR3: TGTGCCAGTAGTATGGGGCAGGTGAACACCGGGGAGCTGTTTTTT. Protein sequence: CASSMGQVNTGELFF.

The V call is TRBV6-2 or TRBV6-3, the J call TRBJ1-5; D unclear. Trimming removed 4 bases at V and 0 bases at J, with 10 bases between. This CDR3 contains 15 residues. Germline V gives CDR1 MNHEY, CDR2 SVGEGT. The CDR3 sequence is CASSLETYSNQPQHF. CDR3 nucleotides: TGTGCCAGCAGTTTAGAAACGTATAGCAATCAGCCCCAGCATTTT.

The CDR3 region has the DNA TGTGCCAACCAGGACAGCAACTATGGCTACACCTTC. This translates into CANQDSNYGYTF. The rearrangement joins TRBV28 to TRBJ1-2; D may be TRBD1 (6 bases). Germline V gives CDR1 MDHEN, CDR2 SYDVKM. The CDR3 has 12 residues. V dropped 10 bases and J dropped 2 bases, with 11 bases sitting between them.

J is TRBJ2-3 and V is TRBV7-2, with 7 bases lining up with TRBD1. The germline CDR1 and CDR2 sequences are SGHTA and FQGNSA. V dropped 5 bases and J dropped 4; count of bases not matched to a gene: 9. The CDR3 runs to 15 residues. This CDR3 reads CASSQGQAAADTQYF. The DNA for the CDR3 is TGTGCCAGCAGCCAAGGACAGGCAGCGGCAGATACGCAGTATTTT.

The chain couples TRBV18 to TRBJ2-5; D call uncertain. V lost 3 bases and J lost 2, with 22 bases in between. CDR3 length: 18 residues. Germline V gene data show CDR1 as KGHSH and CDR2 as LQKENI. This chain's CDR3 is CASSPTGPRAGPQETQYF. CDR3 DNA: TGTGCCAGCTCACCTACTGGTCCTCGGGCAGGACCTCAAGAGACCCAGTACTTC.

This clone appeared once. The chain is built from TRBV5-6 and TRBJ1-5, with D maybe TRBD1 (6 bases). Trimming cost V 2 bases and J 2 bases, with 14 bases left between them. The CDR3 runs to 16 residues. Germline-derived CDR1 and CDR2 are SGHDT and YYEEEE. This CDR3 is CASSLGGMGGNQPQHF. CDR3 in DNA: TGTGCCAGCAGCTTAGGGGGTATGGGCGGCAATCAGCCCCAGCATTTT.

This chain uses TRBV19 with TRBJ2-7; D assignment may be TRBD1 or TRBD2 (5 bases each). This CDR3 comprises 14 residues. Germline CDR1 reads LNHDA; CDR2 reads SQIVND (reference sequence). V lost 4 bases to trimming and J lost 2 bases, with 12 bases between them. The CDR3 region has the DNA TGTGCCAGTAGTAATTGGGGGATCGCCTACGAGCAGTACTTC. This gives the protein CASSNWGIAYEQYF. The full variable domain, completed using reference TRBV19 and TRBJ2-7, is DGGITQSPKYLFRKEGQNVTLSCEQNLNHDAMYWYRQDPGQGLRLIYYSQIVNDFQKGDIAEGYSVSREKKESFPLTVTSAQKNPTAFYLCASSNWGIAYEQYFGPGTRLTVT.

This clone came up once. This chain links TRBV24-1 with TRBJ2-1, with TRBD1 matching 7 bases. The CDR3 is made up of 14 amino acids. V lost 7 bases and J lost 5; bases outside the gene matches: 7. Germline V gives CDR1 KGHDR, CDR2 SFDVKD. The CDR3 DNA reads as TGTGCCACCAGGCCCCCCGGGACAGACAATGAGCAGTTCTTC. Translating it yields CATRPPGTDNEQFF.

CDR3 amino acids: CASSLEGPGTGELFF. The CDR3 bases are TGTGCCAGCAGTTTAGAGGGGCCGGGCACCGGGGAGCTGTTTTTT. The chain uses TRBV28 and TRBJ2-2, with D perhaps given as TRBD1 or TRBD2 (5 bases each). V lost 2 bases to trimming and J lost 4 bases, with 11 bases between them. CDR3 length: 15 amino acids. CDR1 is MDHEN, CDR2 SYDVKM, per germline.